Listed below are T cell receptor beta chains from one sample, sequenced in a study of blood T cell repertoires in COVID-19. The repertoire was sequenced with immunoSEQ multiplex PCR; TCRdb's copy has only in-frame clones and lacks some. The table lists roughly 68,000 clones, over 80% of them singletons, with roughly 6.2% in the top ten. Sequencing was carried out using peripheral blood. The receptors originated from a woman over 75 with active COVID-19. Each CDR3 is given with its conserved first and last residue. Fields, in order: V gene, J gene, D gene, clone size, CDR3 DNA, CDR3 protein. A D gene is named only where the DNA matches it firmly. Some rows have no size entry. The others give once, few or many, or a class for an expanded clone.

TRBV6-5	TRBJ2-1	.	.	TGTGCCAGCAAGGAGACTATTTCCTACAATGAGCAGTTCTTC	CASKETISYNEQFF
TRBV5-1	TRBJ2-1	TRBD1	.	TGCGCCAGCAGCTCACCCGCGAGGACAGGGGGACTTAGCTCCTACAATGAGCAGTTCTTC	CASSSPARTGGLSSYNEQFF
TRBV5-8	TRBJ2-2	TRBD1	.	TGTGCCAGCAGCTCACGGACAGGGTCGGTTTTTTCCGGGGAGCTGTTTTTT	CASSSRTGSVFSGELFF
TRBV9	TRBJ2-1	TRBD1	once	TGTGCCAGCAGTACCCGGGACAGGGTCCATGAGCAGTTCTTC	CASSTRDRVHEQFF
TRBV5-4	TRBJ2-3	TRBD2	once	TGTGCCAGCCGCTCTAGCGGGAGGACGTCAGATACGCAGTATTTT	CASRSSGRTSDTQYF
TRBV4-1	TRBJ2-7	TRBD2	.	TGCGCCAGCAGCCAAGCCCCCATAGCGGGAGGGCCCTACGAGCAGTACTTC	CASSQAPIAGGPYEQYF
TRBV19	TRBJ2-2	.	once	TGTGCCAGTAGTATGGGCCAGAACACCGGGGAGCTGTTTTTT	CASSMGQNTGELFF
TRBV9	TRBJ2-2	TRBD1	.	TGTGCCAGCAGCCCCCCCACAGGGGCGAACACCGGGGAGCTGTTTTTT	CASSPPTGANTGELFF
TRBV7-2	TRBJ2-1	TRBD2	.	TGTGCCAGCAGCGAGACTAGCGGGAGCTTCTCTGAGCAGTTCTTC	CASSETSGSFSEQFF
TRBV18	TRBJ1-5	.	.	TGTGCCAGCTCCCCGGGATCTTCCTATCAGCCCCAGCATTTT	CASSPGSSYQPQHF
TRBV5-5	TRBJ2-1	.	.	TGTGCCAGCAGCTTCTCTACGGTTGACAATGAGCAGTTCTTC	CASSFSTVDNEQFF
TRBV5-4	TRBJ2-3	.	.	TGTGCCAGCAGCCCGGATGGTCTCGCGGGGTACACAGATACGCAGTATTTT	CASSPDGLAGYTDTQYF
TRBV6-6	TRBJ1-1	.	.	TGTGCCAGCAGTTACGGTGTCAGGAATTCTGAAGCTTTCTTT	CASSYGVRNSEAFF
TRBV19	TRBJ2-2	.	.	TGTGCCAGTAGTACTATGAGCGCAAACACCGGGGAGCTGTTTTTT	CASSTMSANTGELFF
TRBV28	TRBJ1-2	.	few	TGTGCCAGCAGTTCCTCCCTGGCGACGGAGAAAAACTATGGCTACACCTTC	CASSSSLATEKNYGYTF
TRBV9	TRBJ1-2	TRBD1	.	TGTGCCAGCACCGTAGGTGGGACAGGGGTCTATGGCTACACCTTC	CASTVGGTGVYGYTF
TRBV7-9	TRBJ2-5	TRBD2	.	TGTGCCAGCAGCTTAGCCCTGGGACTAACGCAAGAGACCCAGTACTTC	CASSLALGLTQETQYF
TRBV6-1	TRBJ2-3	.	once	TGTGCCAGCAGTGTAAGCGCAGGGGCCGAGGCAGATACGCAGTATTTT	CASSVSAGAEADTQYF
TRBV6-2/TRBV6-3	TRBJ1-4	.	.	TGTGCCAGCAGTTACCCCGGTAATGTGGTCTCTGAAAAACTGTTTTTT	CASSYPGNVVSEKLFF
TRBV10-3	TRBJ2-7	TRBD2	.	TGTGCCATCAGTGAGGGAATAGCGGGCCCCTACGAGCAGTACTTC	CAISEGIAGPYEQYF
TRBV29-1	TRBJ1-2	TRBD1	.	TGCAGCGTTTTGGCCCGAACAGGGACAGCTAACTATGGCTACACCTTC	CSVLARTGTANYGYTF
TRBV19	TRBJ1-1	TRBD1	.	TGTGCCAGTACCCCCCAGGGGGGTGGCACTGAAGCTTTCTTT	CASTPQGGGTEAFF
TRBV19	TRBJ2-4	.	.	TGTGCCAGTAGTACTACAGGGACAGCCAAAAACATTCAGTACTTC	CASSTTGTAKNIQYF
TRBV6-5	TRBJ2-7	TRBD2	.	TGTGCCAGCGCTAAACTAGCGCCTGATGAGGAGCAGTACTTC	CASAKLAPDEEQYF
TRBV28	TRBJ1-2	TRBD1	.	TGTGCCAGCAGCCCGGGGACAGGGAGGGGGACTAGATATGGCTACACCTTC	CASSPGTGRGTRYGYTF
TRBV5-1	TRBJ2-1	.	.	TGCGCCAGCAGCCTCCGGCTAGCCAATGAGCAGTTCTTC	CASSLRLANEQFF
TRBV7-6	TRBJ1-1	.	.	TGTGCCAGCAGCTTACCCCAGAACACTGAAGCTTTCTTT	CASSLPQNTEAFF
TRBV11-2	TRBJ2-1	TRBD2	.	TGTGCCAGCAGCTTAGGGCTAGCGGCTTACAATGAGCAGTTCTTC	CASSLGLAAYNEQFF
TRBV6-5	TRBJ2-7	TRBD2	.	TGTGCCACCGGGGGGGACTACGAGCAGTACTTC	CATGGDYEQYF
TRBV2	TRBJ2-1	TRBD2	.	TGTGCCACCGGGACTAGCGGTAACAATGAGCAGTTCTTC	CATGTSGNNEQFF
TRBV30	TRBJ2-7	.	.	TGTGCCTGGAGTCCAGCGGGCGAGCAGTACTTC	CAWSPAGEQYF
TRBV5-6	TRBJ2-7	TRBD1	.	TGTGCCAGCAGCTTAGGAGGACAGGAATACGAGCAGTACTTC	CASSLGGQEYEQYF
TRBV6-4	TRBJ2-1	TRBD1	few	TGTGCCACCCAGCGGGACAGGGATTATAGTGAGCAGTTCTTC	CATQRDRDYSEQFF